A single sample gave rise to the 22 T cell receptor beta chains below, sequenced in a study of OX40 agonist ivuxolimab in advanced cancers. Produced via immunoSEQ multiplex PCR; TCRdb's table is partial and in-frame only. In the table there are roughly 68,000 clones, 75% to 90% of which are singletons. The sample was CD4+ or CD8+ T cells sorted from blood, taken in a trial of the OX40 agonist ivuxolimab. The receptors come from an adult with an advanced solid tumor such as melanoma, head and neck, liver or kidney cancer.

V and J are TRBV4-1 and TRBJ2-7; D might be TRBD2 (5 bases). The ends were cut back, 1 base at V and 3 bases at J, with 16 bases in the middle. This CDR3 region has 16 residues. Germline V gene sequence: CDR1 MGHRA, CDR2 YSYEKL. The CDR3 DNA reads as TGCGCCAGCAGCCAAGCCCCGGCGGGTGAAGGCTACGAGCAGTACTTC. It yields the protein CASSQAPAGEGYEQYF.

V gene TRBV6-1 combines with J gene TRBJ1-2; D ambiguous. Germline V lookup: CDR1 MNHNS, CDR2 SASEGT. The V and J ends lost 5 bases and 8 bases respectively, with 15 bases between them. CDR3 length equals 13 residues. CDR3 in DNA: TGTGCCAGCAGTTTCTTCAAAGGTGTGGGCTACACCTTC. Amino acids: CASSFFKGVGYTF.

The chain is built from TRBV19 and TRBJ2-7, with D tentatively TRBD2 (5 bases). With 3 bases removed from V and 6 bases from J, the gap between germline ends came to 12 bases. In germline, CDR1 is LNHDA, CDR2 SQIVND (reference sequence). The CDR3 totals 13 residues. CDR3 residues: CASSMPVRGEQYF. CDR3 nucleotides: TGTGCCAGTAGTATGCCAGTACGGGGCGAGCAGTACTTC.

This chain uses TRBV7-8 with TRBJ2-7; TRBD2 aligns across 9 bases. The length of the CDR3 is 15 residues. V dropped 6 bases and J dropped 6; count of bases not matched to a gene: 12. The germline gives CDR1 SGHVS, CDR2 FQNEAQ. The CDR3, as DNA: TGTGCCAGCAGTTCCGCGGGGGGGACCTGGGGCGAGCAGTACTTC. It yields the protein CASSSAGGTWGEQYF.

The chain combines TRBV29-1 with TRBJ1-2; the D is unclear. This CDR3 is built from 12 residues. V shed 4 bases and J shed 2 bases, with 8 bases lying between them. The germline V gene has CDR1 SQVTM and CDR2 ANQGSEA. CDR3: CSVVGSNYGYTF. In DNA, the CDR3 is TGCAGCGTTGTAGGCAGCAACTATGGCTACACCTTC.

The gene calls are TRBV10-3 and TRBJ2-7; weak D call: TRBD2 (5 bases). From germline, CDR1 is ENHRY and CDR2 SYGVKD. The V end was cut by 6 bases, the J end by 2 bases, with 8 bases between. This CDR3 is 12 amino acids long. CDR3 residues: CAIRDGAYEQYF. The CDR3 DNA is TGTGCCATCAGGGACGGGGCCTACGAGCAGTACTTC.

This clone was detected a few times. The chain links TRBV2 to TRBJ1-5; TRBD1 might be the D (5 bases). The ends were cut back, 2 bases at V and 6 bases at J, with 17 bases in the middle. The CDR3 runs to 16 residues. Germline V gives CDR1 SNHLY, CDR2 FYNNEI. This CDR3 reads CASSESGARLIQPQHF. The DNA of the CDR3 is TGTGCCAGCAGTGAAAGCGGGGCCCGCCTTATTCAGCCCCAGCATTTT.

This chain joins TRBV7-9 and TRBJ2-3; TRBD2 aligns across 7 bases. CDR1 is SEHNR, CDR2 FQNEAQ, per germline (reference sequence). Germline trimming cut 5 bases from V and 1 base from J; bases unmatched to any gene: 6. There are 15 residues in the CDR3. This CDR3 reads CASSPRGSGTDTQYF. The CDR3 DNA follows: TGTGCCAGCAGCCCGCGGGGGTCAGGCACAGATACGCAGTATTTT.

V is TRBV29-1 and J is TRBJ1-1; 9 positions agree with TRBD1. The CDR3 covers 10 residues. The trim removed 8 bases at V and 8 bases at J, leaving 3 bases unmatched. Germline-derived CDR1 and CDR2 are SQVTM and ANQGSEA. Here the CDR3 DNA reads TGCAGCTCCGGGACAGGGGAAGCTTTCTTT. Protein product: CSSGTGEAFF.

This chain connects TRBV27 to TRBJ2-2, with no clear D. Deletions cut 5 bases from V and 6 bases from J, with 13 bases between. This CDR3 is 14 amino acids long. The germline V gene has CDR1 MNHEY and CDR2 SMNVEV (reference sequence). The CDR3 region has the DNA TGTGCCAGCAGTCTTGGGGATCCCCCCGGGGAGCTGTTTTTT. It translates to CASSLGDPPGELFF.

This clone appeared a single time. V and J are TRBV5-1 and TRBJ2-1, with 9 bases fitting TRBD2. Germline V gene sequence: CDR1 SGHRS, CDR2 YFSETQ. This CDR3 is built from 15 residues. V trimming: 2 bases; J trimming: 3 bases; junction bases outside the gene matches: 3. The CDR3 loop reads CASSFAGGLYNEQFF. For the CDR3, the DNA is TGCGCCAGCAGCTTTGCGGGAGGGCTCTACAATGAGCAGTTCTTC. Based on the CDR3 plus reference TRBV5-1 and TRBJ2-1, the full variable domain is KAGVTQTPRYLIKTRGQQVTLSCSPISGHRSVSWYQQTPGQGLQFLFEYFSETQRNKGNFPGRFSGRQFSNSRSEMNVSTLELGDSALYLCASSFAGGLYNEQFFGPGTRLTVL.

This chain uses TRBV25-1 with TRBJ2-1; D perhaps matches TRBD2 (6 bases). Germline CDR1 and CDR2: MGHDK and SYGVNS. V was shortened by 3 bases and J by 10 bases, with 13 bases between the two germline ends. This CDR3 has 13 amino acids. The CDR3 sequence is CASSDNGGREQFF. CDR3 DNA sequence: TGTGCCAGCAGTGATAATGGAGGGCGCGAGCAGTTCTTC.

The table lists this clone with a few counts. Other DNA sequences of this sample code for an identical CDR3. The chain is built from TRBV9 and TRBJ1-3, with D tentatively TRBD1 (6 bases). The V end lost 8 bases, the J end lost 6 bases, and 12 bases lay between the germline ends. The CDR3 sequence is 12 residues long. The germline gives CDR1 SGDLS, CDR2 YYNGEE. The CDR3 loop reads CASGGAENTIYF. CDR3 bases: TGTGCCAGTGGGGGGGCAGAAAACACCATATATTTT.

This rearrangement joins TRBV30 to TRBJ2-1; 11 nucleotides align to TRBD2. From germline, CDR1 is GTSNPN and CDR2 SVGIG (reference sequence). The CDR3 runs to 15 residues. V was pared by 3 bases and J by 3 bases, with 4 bases of the junction left unmatched. The DNA of the CDR3 is TGTGCCTGGAGCGCCGGACTAGCGGGCTACAATGAGCAGTTCTTC. This sequence encodes CAWSAGLAGYNEQFF.

V usage is TRBV7-2 and J usage is TRBJ1-5; TRBD1 is a possible D gene (5 bases). The germline CDR1 and CDR2 sequences are SGHTA and FQGNSA. The length of the CDR3 is 16 residues. With 1 base removed from V and 11 bases from J, the gap between germline ends came to 21 bases. DNA of the CDR3: TGTGCCAGCAGCTTAGGCGGGGACGGCCGGCCTGGTTCCCAGCATTTT. This codes for CASSLGGDGRPGSQHF.

This sequence joins TRBV5-1 and TRBJ2-7, with TRBD1 matching 10 bases. The germline gives CDR1 SGHRS, CDR2 YFSETQ. After removal of 0 bases from V and 3 bases from J, the junction contained 6 bases not matched to a gene. There are 16 residues in the CDR3. In DNA form, the CDR3 reads TGCGCCAGCAGCTTGGACCCCGGGACAGGGGTCTACGAGCAGTACTTC. This sequence encodes CASSLDPGTGVYEQYF. Full variable domain (missing parts from reference TRBV5-1 and TRBJ2-7): KAGVTQTPRYLIKTRGQQVTLSCSPISGHRSVSWYQQTPGQGLQFLFEYFSETQRNKGNFPGRFSGRQFSNSRSEMNVSTLELGDSALYLCASSLDPGTGVYEQYFGPGTRLTVT.

The chain links TRBV13 to TRBJ2-7; 8 bases map to TRBD2. Per germline, CDR1 PRHDT and CDR2 FYEKMQ (reference sequence). Trimming took 3 bases from V and 5 from J; bases not matched to a gene: 9. The length of the CDR3 is 15 residues. The CDR3 sequence is CASSLGGGLVNEQYF. The CDR3 bases are TGTGCCAGCAGCTTGGGCGGGGGGCTGGTGAACGAGCAGTACTTC.

This chain joins TRBV19 and TRBJ1-1; tentatively, D is TRBD1 (6 bases). Germline values: CDR1 LNHDA, CDR2 SQIVND (reference sequence). The CDR3 has 15 residues. Trimming took off 3 bases at V and 1 base at J, with 12 bases between the two ends. The chain's CDR3 is CASSIPSTGNTEAFF. Written as DNA, the CDR3 is TGTGCCAGTAGTATCCCCTCGACAGGGAACACTGAAGCTTTCTTT.

The chain combines TRBV27 with TRBJ2-2; 11 bases line up with TRBD1. This CDR3 region has 14 residues. V trimming: 6 bases; J trimming: 6 bases; junction bases outside the gene matches: 3. The germline gives CDR1 MNHEY, CDR2 SMNVEV (reference sequence). The CDR3: CASSGTGGPGELFF. The CDR3 nucleotides are TGTGCCAGCAGCGGGACAGGGGGGCCCGGGGAGCTGTTTTTT.

This clone was recorded once. This chain links TRBV11-2 with TRBJ2-3; 7 nucleotides agree with TRBD1. The junction had 9 bases not matched to a gene; V was cut back by 0 bases and J by 3 bases. CDR1 SGHAT and CDR2 FQNNGV come from the germline V gene. This CDR3 has 17 residues. The CDR3 here is CASSLEIQQGRTDTQYF. For the CDR3, the DNA is TGTGCCAGCAGCTTAGAAATACAACAGGGGCGGACAGATACGCAGTATTTT.

The V gene is TRBV6-5, the J gene TRBJ2-7; 8 bases map to TRBD1. The CDR3 is 14 residues long. The junction had 7 bases not matched to a gene; V was cut back by 7 bases and J by 2 bases. Germline V gives CDR1 MNHEY, CDR2 SVGAGI. The CDR3 DNA reads as TGTGCCAGCAATACAGGGGGAGGTACCTACGAGCAGTACTTC. Its translation: CASNTGGGTYEQYF.

V gene TRBV27 combines with J gene TRBJ2-7, with 7 bases that match TRBD2. Germline V gene sequence: CDR1 MNHEY, CDR2 SMNVEV (reference sequence). The CDR3 runs to 13 residues. The trim removed 0 bases at V and 5 bases at J, leaving 1 base unmatched. The CDR3 DNA is TGTGCCAGCAGTTTATCGGGACTAAACGAGCAGTACTTC. This gives the protein CASSLSGLNEQYF.